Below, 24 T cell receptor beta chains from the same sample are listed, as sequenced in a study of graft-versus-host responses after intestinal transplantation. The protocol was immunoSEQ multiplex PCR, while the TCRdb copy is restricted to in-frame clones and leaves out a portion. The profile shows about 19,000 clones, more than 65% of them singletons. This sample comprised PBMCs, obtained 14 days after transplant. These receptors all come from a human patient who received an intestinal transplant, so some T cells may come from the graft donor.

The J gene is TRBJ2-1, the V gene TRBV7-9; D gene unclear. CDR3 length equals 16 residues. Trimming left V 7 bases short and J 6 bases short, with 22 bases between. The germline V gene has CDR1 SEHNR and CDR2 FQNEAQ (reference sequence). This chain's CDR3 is CASIESNRVMFNEQFF. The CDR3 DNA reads TGTGCCAGCATCGAGTCCAACCGAGTCATGTTCAATGAGCAGTTCTTC.

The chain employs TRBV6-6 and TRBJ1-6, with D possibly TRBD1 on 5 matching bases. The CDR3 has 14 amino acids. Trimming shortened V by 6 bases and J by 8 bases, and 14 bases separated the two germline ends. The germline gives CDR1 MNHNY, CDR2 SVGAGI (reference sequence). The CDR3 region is CASSLGLLDSPLHF. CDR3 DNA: TGTGCCAGCAGCTTGGGACTCCTTGATTCACCCCTCCACTTT.

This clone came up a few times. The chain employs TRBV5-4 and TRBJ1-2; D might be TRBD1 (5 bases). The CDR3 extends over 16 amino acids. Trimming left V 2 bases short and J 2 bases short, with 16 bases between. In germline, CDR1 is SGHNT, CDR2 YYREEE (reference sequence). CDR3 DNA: TGTGCCAGCAGCTTTGACGGGGCGGTAAGAAACTATGGCTACACCTTC. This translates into CASSFDGAVRNYGYTF.

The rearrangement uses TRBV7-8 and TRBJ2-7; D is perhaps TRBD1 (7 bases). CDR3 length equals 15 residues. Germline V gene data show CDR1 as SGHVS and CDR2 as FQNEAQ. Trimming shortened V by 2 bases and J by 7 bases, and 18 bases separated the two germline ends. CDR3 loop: CASSLRARGVEEQYF. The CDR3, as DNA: TGTGCCAGCAGCTTAAGGGCCAGGGGGGTAGAAGAGCAGTACTTC.

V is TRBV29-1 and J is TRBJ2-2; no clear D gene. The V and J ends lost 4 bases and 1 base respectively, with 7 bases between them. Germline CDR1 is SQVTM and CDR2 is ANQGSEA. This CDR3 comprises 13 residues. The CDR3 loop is CSVALRNTGELFF. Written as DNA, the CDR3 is TGCAGCGTTGCTCTCCGGAACACCGGGGAGCTGTTTTTT.

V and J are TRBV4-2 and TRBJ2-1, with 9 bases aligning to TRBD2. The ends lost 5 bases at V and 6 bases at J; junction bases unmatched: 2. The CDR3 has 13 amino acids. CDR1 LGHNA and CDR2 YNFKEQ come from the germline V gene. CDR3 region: CASSRTSVNEQFF. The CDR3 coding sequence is TGTGCCAGCAGCAGGACTAGCGTCAATGAGCAGTTCTTC.

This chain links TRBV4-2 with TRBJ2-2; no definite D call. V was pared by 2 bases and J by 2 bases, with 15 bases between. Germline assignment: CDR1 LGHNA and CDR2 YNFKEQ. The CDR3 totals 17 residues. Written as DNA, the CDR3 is TGTGCCAGCAGCCAATCGCTTCCGCCTTTCAACACCGGGGAGCTGTTTTTT. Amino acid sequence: CASSQSLPPFNTGELFF.

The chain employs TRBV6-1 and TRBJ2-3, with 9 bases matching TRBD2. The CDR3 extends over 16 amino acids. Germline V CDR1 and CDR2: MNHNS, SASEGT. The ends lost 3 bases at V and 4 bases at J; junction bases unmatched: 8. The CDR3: CASSERAGGDADTQYF. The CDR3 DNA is TGTGCCAGCAGTGAGAGAGCGGGGGGCGATGCAGATACGCAGTATTTT.

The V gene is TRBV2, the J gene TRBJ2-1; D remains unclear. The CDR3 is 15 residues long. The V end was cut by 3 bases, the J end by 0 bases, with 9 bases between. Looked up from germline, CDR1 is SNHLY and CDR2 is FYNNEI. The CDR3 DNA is TGTGCCAGCAGTGAGACGAGTAGCTCCTACAATGAGCAGTTCTTC. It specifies CASSETSSSYNEQFF. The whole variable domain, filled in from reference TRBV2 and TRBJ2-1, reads EPEVTQTPSHQVTQMGQEVILRCVPISNHLYFYWYRQILGQKVEFLVSFYNNEISEKSEIFDDQFSVERPDGSNFTLKIRSTKLEDSAMYFCASSETSSSYNEQFFGPGTRLTVL.

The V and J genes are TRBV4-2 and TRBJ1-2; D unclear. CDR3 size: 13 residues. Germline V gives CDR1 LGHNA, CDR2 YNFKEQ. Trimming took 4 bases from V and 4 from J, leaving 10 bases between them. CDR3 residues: CASSLGRLYGYTF. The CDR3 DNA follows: TGTGCCAGCAGCCTCGGACGGCTCTATGGCTACACCTTC.

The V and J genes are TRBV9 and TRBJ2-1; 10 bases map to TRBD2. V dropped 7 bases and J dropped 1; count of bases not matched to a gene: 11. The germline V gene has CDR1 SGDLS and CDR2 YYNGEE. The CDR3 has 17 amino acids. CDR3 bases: TGTGCCAGCCCCGCGGAAAGCGGGGGGGTATCCTACAATGAGCAGTTCTTC. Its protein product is CASPAESGGVSYNEQFF.

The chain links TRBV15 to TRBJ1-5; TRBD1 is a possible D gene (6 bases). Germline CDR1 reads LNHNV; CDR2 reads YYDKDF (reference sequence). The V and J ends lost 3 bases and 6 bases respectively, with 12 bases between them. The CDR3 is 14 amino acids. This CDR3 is CATSSTGTVQPQHF. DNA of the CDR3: TGTGCCACCAGCAGTACAGGGACGGTTCAGCCCCAGCATTTT.

The CDR3 loop is CASSQGRAVQETQYF. CDR3 coding DNA: TGTGCCAGCAGCCAAGGTCGAGCGGTCCAAGAGACCCAGTACTTC. J is TRBJ2-5 and V is TRBV14; TRBD2 might be the D (5 bases). This CDR3 has 15 amino acids. The germline CDR1 and CDR2 sequences are SGHDN and FVKESK. Trimming stripped 1 base from V and 1 base from J, with 10 bases between.

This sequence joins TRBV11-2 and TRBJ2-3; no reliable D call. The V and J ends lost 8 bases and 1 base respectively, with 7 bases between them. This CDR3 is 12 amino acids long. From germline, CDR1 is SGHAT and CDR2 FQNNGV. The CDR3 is CASAIRTDTQYF. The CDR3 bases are TGTGCCAGCGCGATCCGCACAGATACGCAGTATTTT.

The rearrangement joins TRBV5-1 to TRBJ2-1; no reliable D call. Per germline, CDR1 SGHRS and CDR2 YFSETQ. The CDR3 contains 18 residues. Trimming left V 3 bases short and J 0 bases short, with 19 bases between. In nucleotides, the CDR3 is TGCGCCAGCAGCTGGACCCCTACCGGACGAAGCTCCTACAATGAGCAGTTCTTC. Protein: CASSWTPTGRSSYNEQFF.

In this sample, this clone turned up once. The CDR3 loop is CASMSLPLRDNEQFF. The CDR3 DNA reads as TGTGCCAGCATGTCGTTGCCCTTAAGGGACAATGAGCAGTTCTTC. This chain joins TRBV27 and TRBJ2-1; D gene uncertain. V was shortened by 7 bases and J by 5 bases, with 18 bases between the two germline ends. The CDR3 has 15 residues. The V gene's germline CDR1 is MNHEY and CDR2 SMNVEV (reference sequence).

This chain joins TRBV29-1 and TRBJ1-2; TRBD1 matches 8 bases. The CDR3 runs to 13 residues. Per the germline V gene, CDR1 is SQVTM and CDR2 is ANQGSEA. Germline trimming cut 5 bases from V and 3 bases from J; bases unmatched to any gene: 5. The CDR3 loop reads CSVPGTGYYGYTF. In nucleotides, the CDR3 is TGCAGCGTTCCCGGGACAGGCTACTATGGCTACACCTTC.

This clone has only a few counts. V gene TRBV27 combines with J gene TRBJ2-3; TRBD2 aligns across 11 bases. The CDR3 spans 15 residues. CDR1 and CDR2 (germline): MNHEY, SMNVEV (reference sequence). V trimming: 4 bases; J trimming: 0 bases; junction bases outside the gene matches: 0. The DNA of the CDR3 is TGTGCCAGCAGTTGGACTAGCGGGAGCACAGATACGCAGTATTTT. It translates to CASSWTSGSTDTQYF.

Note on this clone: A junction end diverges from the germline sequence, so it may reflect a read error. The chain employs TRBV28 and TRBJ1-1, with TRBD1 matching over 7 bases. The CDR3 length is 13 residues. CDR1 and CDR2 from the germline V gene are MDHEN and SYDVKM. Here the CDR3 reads CASSTGANTEASF. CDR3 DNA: TGTGCCAGCAGCACAGGGGCGAACACTGAAGCTTCCTTT. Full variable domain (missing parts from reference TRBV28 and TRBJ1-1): DVKVTQSSRYLVKRTGEKVFLECVQDMDHENMFWYRQDPGLGLRLIYFSYDVKMKEKGDIPEGYSVSREKKERFSLILESASTNQTSMYLCASSTGANTEASFGQGTRLTVV.

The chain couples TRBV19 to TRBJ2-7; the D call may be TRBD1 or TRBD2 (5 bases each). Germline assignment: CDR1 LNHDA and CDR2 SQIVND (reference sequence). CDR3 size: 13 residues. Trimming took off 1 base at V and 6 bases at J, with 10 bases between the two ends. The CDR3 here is CASSIGGGIEQYF. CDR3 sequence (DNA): TGTGCCAGTAGTATAGGTGGGGGAATCGAGCAGTACTTC.

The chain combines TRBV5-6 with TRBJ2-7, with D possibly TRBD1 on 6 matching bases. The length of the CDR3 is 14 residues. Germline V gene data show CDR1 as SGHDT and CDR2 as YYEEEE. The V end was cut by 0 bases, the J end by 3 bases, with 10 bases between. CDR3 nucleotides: TGTGCCAGCAGCTTGGTACAGGGTCTCTACGAGCAGTACTTC. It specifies CASSLVQGLYEQYF. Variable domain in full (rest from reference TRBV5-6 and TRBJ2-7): DAGVTQSPTHLIKTRGQQVTLRCSPKSGHDTVSWYQQALGQGPQFIFQYYEEEERQRGNFPDRFSGHQFPNYSSELNVNALLLGDSALYLCASSLVQGLYEQYFGPGTRLTVT.

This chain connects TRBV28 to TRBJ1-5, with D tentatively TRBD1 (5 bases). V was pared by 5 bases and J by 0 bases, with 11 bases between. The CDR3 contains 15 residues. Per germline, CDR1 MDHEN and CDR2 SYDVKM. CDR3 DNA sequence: TGTGCCAGCAGTGAACCAGGGATTAGCAATCAGCCCCAGCATTTT. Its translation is CASSEPGISNQPQHF.

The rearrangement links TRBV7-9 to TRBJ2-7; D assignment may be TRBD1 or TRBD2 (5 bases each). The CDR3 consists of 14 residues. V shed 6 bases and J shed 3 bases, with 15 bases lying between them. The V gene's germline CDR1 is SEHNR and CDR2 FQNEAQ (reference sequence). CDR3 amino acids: CASSTGTNDYEQYF. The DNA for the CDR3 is TGTGCCAGCAGTACCGGGACCAACGACTACGAGCAGTACTTC.

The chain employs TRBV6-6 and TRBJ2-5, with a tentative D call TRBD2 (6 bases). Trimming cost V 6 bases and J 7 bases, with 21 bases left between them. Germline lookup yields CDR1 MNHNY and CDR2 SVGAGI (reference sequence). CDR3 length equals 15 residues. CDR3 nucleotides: TGTGCCAGCAGCCAAAGTGCAGGGTGGGGAGGGACCCAGTACTTC. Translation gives CASSQSAGWGGTQYF.